These 8 T cell receptor beta chains were all obtained from the same sample, sequenced in a study of CD8+ T cells in alopecia areata. Sequencing relied on a cDNA template that was reverse transcribed from extracted RNA. This table comes from immunoSEQ multiplex PCR, and its TCRdb copy is limited to in-frame clones, with some not included. This table has roughly 250,000 clones, around 67% appearing once. The sequences come from CD4+ T cells sorted from blood, collected at week 0. The receptors were gathered from a human donor with alopecia areata.

This chain connects TRBV27 to TRBJ1-5, with 7 bases lining up with TRBD1. The CDR3 is made up of 12 amino acids. V shed 5 bases, J shed 7 bases, and the junction held 2 bases outside the gene matches. Germline CDR1 is MNHEY and CDR2 is SMNVEV (reference sequence). CDR3 loop: CASSGQAQPQHF. CDR3 bases: TGTGCCAGCAGTGGACAGGCGCAGCCCCAGCATTTT.

V usage is TRBV20-1 and J usage is TRBJ2-1; a possible D gene is TRBD1 (5 bases). Germline CDR1 and CDR2: DFQATT and SNEGSKA (reference sequence). V dropped 8 bases and J dropped 5 bases, with 10 bases sitting between them. This CDR3 spans 11 amino acids. CDR3 sequence reads: CSPSGNNEQFF. For the CDR3, the DNA is TGCAGTCCTTCAGGGAACAATGAGCAGTTCTTC.

This chain links TRBV11-2 with TRBJ2-7, with 7 positions matching TRBD1. J lost 4 bases, V lost 6 bases, and 9 bases had no gene match. The length of the CDR3 is 14 residues. Per germline, CDR1 SGHAT and CDR2 FQNNGV. CDR3 sequence (DNA): TGTGCCAGCAGATCAGACAGGGTGGCTTACGAGCAGTACTTC. As protein: CASRSDRVAYEQYF.

The chain joins TRBV29-1 to TRBJ1-5; unclear D gene. In germline, CDR1 is SQVTM, CDR2 ANQGSEA. This CDR3 region has 13 residues. The V end lost 5 bases, the J end lost 7 bases, and 15 bases lay between the germline ends. CDR3 in DNA: TGCAGCGTTACCAGAGGGTCAGGCCAGCCCCAGCATTTT. As protein: CSVTRGSGQPQHF.

V is TRBV7-2 and J is TRBJ1-2; D ambiguous. In germline, CDR1 is SGHTA, CDR2 FQGNSA. The CDR3 sequence is 14 residues long. Trimming shortened V by 3 bases and J by 3 bases, and 11 bases separated the two germline ends. Written as DNA, the CDR3 is TGTGCCAGCAGCTTCGACGACGGCTACTATGGCTACACCTTC. Residues: CASSFDDGYYGYTF.

The J gene is TRBJ2-7, the V gene TRBV27; D is unresolved. Trimming left V 4 bases short and J 0 bases short, with 7 bases between. The CDR3 consists of 13 residues. CDR1 MNHEY and CDR2 SMNVEV come from the germline V gene (reference sequence). The DNA for the CDR3 is TGTGCCAGCAGTTCCCCGAGCTCCTACGAGCAGTACTTC. Amino acid sequence: CASSSPSSYEQYF.

The rearrangement links TRBV7-9 to TRBJ1-5, with D maybe TRBD1 (5 bases). V was shortened by 5 bases and J by 2 bases, with 7 bases between the two germline ends. This CDR3 has 13 amino acids. Germline CDR1 SEHNR, CDR2 FQNEAQ (reference sequence). This CDR3 is CASSVTGNQPQHF. The CDR3 region has the DNA TGTGCCAGCAGCGTGACAGGCAATCAGCCCCAGCATTTT.

The chain is built from TRBV2 and TRBJ2-1, with 8 nucleotides matching TRBD2. Trimming at V came to 6 bases and at J to 15 bases, leaving 19 bases not matched to a gene. CDR1 is SNHLY and CDR2 is FYNNEI in the germline V gene. The CDR3 covers 15 residues. CDR3 nucleotides: TGTGCCAGCAGCCCTTTTGGACCCCTTCGCGGGGGGTCGTTCTTC. Amino acids: CASSPFGPLRGGSFF.